This T cell receptor beta chain was identified in a study of CD8 T cells in ankylosing spondylitis. Study findings and constraints: Before this, some motif variants had been reported in reactive arthritis synovial fluid and blood. Disease-linked clones were reportedly significantly enriched in matched ankylosing spondylitis synovial fluid. Seemingly characteristic of ankylosing spondylitis blood was a TCR beta motif consisting of under ten highly homologous variants.

Library preparation for TCR beta used quantitative 5'-RACE with molecular barcodes. TCRdb ran MiXCR on the 5' RACE reads and lists one entry per CDR3 protein. The sample lists some 71,000 distinct CDR3 sequences, approximately 5% occurring once. This clonotype was detected ten times or more. Antigen unknown. V shed 10 bases and J shed 3 bases, with 13 bases lying between them. CDR3 length: 13 amino acids. Per the germline V gene, CDR1 is SGHDN and CDR2 is FVKESK. This clonotype originated in a male donor with ankylosing spondylitis or in good health (not recorded which). The V call is TRBV14, the J call TRBJ2-1; TRBD2 might be the D (6 bases). The sample was blood, either unsorted or a sorted T cell fraction (not recorded which). CDR3 nucleotides: TGTGCCACCGGGAGAGGGGACTACAATGAGCAGTTCTTC. Translating it yields CATGRGDYNEQFF.